Shown below are 18 T cell receptor beta chains from a single sample sequenced in a study of molecular identifiers for immune sequencing clone quantification. One entry per CDR3 protein results from TCRdb running MiXCR on the PCR reads. The data hold about 97,000 distinct CDR3 sequences, with more than 20% observed a single time. Input material: naive CD8+ T cells from blood, with Jurkat cell RNA spiked in. Subset specified: FACS-sorted CD8+CD4-CCR7+CD45RA+ naive T cells. The receptors here all came from a human donor in good health. Some libraries in this study had Jurkat cell RNA spiked in.

The V and J genes are TRBV19 and TRBJ2-5; 8 bases match TRBD2. The CDR3 consists of 15 residues. From germline, CDR1 is LNHDA and CDR2 SQIVND (reference sequence). V lost 1 base, J lost 5 bases, and 6 bases stayed unmatched. The CDR3 DNA follows: TGTGCCAGTAGTATAGGAGCGGGAGTTGAGGAGACCCAGTACTTC. Translating gives CASSIGAGVEETQYF.

The chain's CDR3 is CSARSSGGTSTDTQYF. The CDR3 bases are TGCAGTGCAAGGAGTAGCGGGGGGACTAGCACAGATACGCAGTATTTT. The chain uses TRBV20-1 and TRBJ2-3, with 10 positions matching TRBD2. The germline CDR1 and CDR2 sequences are DFQATT and SNEGSKA (reference sequence). This CDR3 has 16 residues. The junction had 9 bases not matched to a gene; V was cut back by 6 bases and J by 0 bases.

This clonotype came up a few times. A read error is possible here, since a much larger clone lies one base away. V is TRBV10-3 and J is TRBJ2-7; no definite D call. The CDR3 is 12 residues long. Germline V lookup: CDR1 ENHRY, CDR2 SYGVKD. CDR3 sequence (DNA): TGTGCCAGCAGTGAAGGTCCCCGGTGGAGTTTTTTC. This encodes CASSEGPRWSFF.

This clonotype was seen at least ten times. CDR3 sequence reads: CASSLVTGGRDTQYF. Written as DNA, the CDR3 is TGTGCCAGCAGTTTGGTGACAGGGGGCCGAGATACGCAGTATTTT. V usage is TRBV27 and J usage is TRBJ2-3; 10 bases line up with TRBD1. Trimming cost V 3 bases and J 5 bases; bases outside gene matches: 5. This CDR3 contains 15 residues. CDR1 and CDR2 (germline): MNHEY, SMNVEV (reference sequence).

This clonotype was recorded many times. This chain uses TRBV12-5 with TRBJ2-7; weak D call: TRBD1 (6 bases). This CDR3 spans 13 amino acids. CDR1 and CDR2 from the germline V gene are LGHNT and FRNRAP. V was clipped by 7 bases and J by 3 bases, with 13 bases between them. The CDR3 region has the DNA TGTGCTAGTGCCCCGGACAGTGGCTACGAGCAGTACTTC. This encodes CASAPDSGYEQYF.

This clonotype showed up many times. The chain employs TRBV29-1 and TRBJ2-2; TRBD2 matches at 8 bases. With 8 bases clipped from V and 4 bases from J, the junction kept 12 bases outside the gene matches. The CDR3 has 15 residues. Looked up from germline, CDR1 is SQVTM and CDR2 is ANQGSEA. CDR3 sequence: CSCRGGTDLTGELFF. In DNA form, the CDR3 reads TGCAGCTGCCGGGGGGGCACGGATCTCACCGGGGAGCTGTTTTTT.

This clonotype was seen at least ten times. The chain links TRBV12-5 to TRBJ2-3; a weak D match, TRBD1 (6 bases). CDR1 LGHNT and CDR2 FRNRAP come from the germline V gene. V dropped 5 bases and J dropped 4 bases, with 10 bases sitting between them. The CDR3 runs 13 residues. The CDR3 nucleotides read TGTGCTAGTGGTATAGGGGGACCAGATACGCAGTATTTT. Translated: CASGIGGPDTQYF.

This chain joins TRBV29-1 and TRBJ2-7, with TRBD1 identical over 9 bases. With 6 bases clipped from V and 3 bases from J, the junction kept 9 bases outside the gene matches. Germline CDR1 reads SQVTM; CDR2 reads ANQGSEA. This CDR3 has 14 amino acids. The CDR3 protein is CSVKRADRGYEQYF. CDR3 DNA: TGCAGCGTCAAAAGGGCGGACAGGGGCTACGAGCAGTACTTC.

Concerning this clonotype itself: A read error may explain this, as a much larger clone is one base away. The V call is TRBV24-1, the J call TRBJ2-3, with D unclear. V shed 9 bases and J shed 0 bases, with 9 bases lying between them. The CDR3 extends over 13 amino acids. The V gene's germline CDR1 is KGHDR and CDR2 SFDVKD. CDR3 nucleotides: TGTGCCACCGGTGCGCGCAGCACAGATACGCAGTATTTT. Its translation: CATGARSTDTQYF.

In its sample, this clonotype was seen a few times. This may be a read error: a much more frequent sequence differs by one nucleotide. The V gene is TRBV15, the J gene TRBJ1-5; D gene ambiguous. The J call may be incorrect, as the DNA end agrees better with TRBJ2-3. CDR3 size: 15 residues. Germline CDR1 is LNHNV and CDR2 is YYDKDF (reference sequence). The CDR3 region is CATSRDHKSNQPQYF. For the CDR3, the DNA is TGTGCCACCAGCAGAGATCATAAGAGCAATCAGCCCCAGTATTTT.

This clonotype was seen a few times. Possible read error: a much larger clone is one base away. This sequence joins TRBV27 and TRBJ2-7, with D possibly called TRBD1 or TRBD2 (5 bases each). V lost 3 bases and J lost 6, with 15 bases in between. This CDR3 region has 14 residues. The germline gives CDR1 MNHEY, CDR2 SMNVEV (reference sequence). CDR3 sequence: CASSFTPPGPEQYF. The DNA of the CDR3 is TGTGCCAGCAGTTTCACCCCCCCGGGACCCGAGCAGTACTTC.

The rearrangement uses TRBV10-2 and TRBJ2-2, with 10 positions matching TRBD2. The ends lost 7 bases at V and 4 bases at J; junction bases unmatched: 15. The CDR3 totals 18 residues. Germline V gene data show CDR1 as WSHSY and CDR2 as SAAADI. The CDR3 DNA is TGCGCCAGCAAGTATCAGAGCGGGAGGGGTGGGGGCACCGGGGAGCTGTTTTTT. Amino acid sequence: CASKYQSGRGGGTGELFF.

The rearrangement joins TRBV5-6 to TRBJ2-1; D is possibly TRBD2 (6 bases). The germline V and J ends were trimmed by 4 bases and 8 bases, with 16 bases remaining between them. The CDR3 is 14 amino acids. Germline values: CDR1 SGHDT, CDR2 YYEEEE. Here the CDR3 DNA reads TGTGCCAGCAGCACCGTAGCGGTGTGGGATGAGCAGTTCTTC. Encoded protein: CASSTVAVWDEQFF.

The sample holds many counts of this clonotype. V is TRBV20-1 and J is TRBJ1-4, with TRBD1 as a possible D gene (5 bases). V shed 2 bases and J shed 4 bases, with 26 bases lying between them. Germline loops: CDR1 DFQATT, CDR2 SNEGSKA (reference sequence). The CDR3 sequence is 19 residues long. The CDR3 loop reads CSARPGGPDTIWDNEKLFF. The DNA of the CDR3 is TGCAGTGCTAGACCCGGGGGACCCGACACCATCTGGGATAATGAAAAACTGTTTTTT.

In its sample, this clonotype was seen once. This chain links TRBV4-1 with TRBJ2-7, with D possibly matching TRBD2 (6 bases). Trimming pared 3 bases from V and 2 bases from J, leaving 17 bases between. The CDR3 has 16 residues. Germline lookup yields CDR1 MGHRA and CDR2 YSYEKL. The CDR3 DNA reads as TGCGCCAGCAGCCACCCAAGGCAAGGGACTGCCTACGAGCAGTACTTC. This translates into CASSHPRQGTAYEQYF.

This clonotype was recorded at least ten times. The chain is built from TRBV7-3 and TRBJ2-3; no reliable D call. The V gene lost 4 bases and the J gene lost 0 bases, with 5 bases spanning the gap. In germline, CDR1 is SGHTA, CDR2 FQGTGA. CDR3 length equals 13 residues. The chain's CDR3 is CASSYASTDTQYF. CDR3 bases: TGTGCCAGCAGCTATGCAAGCACAGATACGCAGTATTTT.

In the case of this clonotype: A much larger clone differs by one base, so this may be a read error. This is likely a read error, given that the CDR3 carries no conserved phenylalanine or tryptophan at its end. The chain combines TRBV12-3 or TRBV12-4 with TRBJ2-7, with D unresolved. The CDR3 consists of 15 residues. Deletions cut 4 bases from V and 5 bases from J, with 18 bases between. In DNA, the CDR3 is TGTGCCAGCAGTTGGTACGGGCCTCAGGTAGACGAGCAGTACTCC. This encodes CASSWYGPQVDEQYS.

This clonotype was observed once. The CDR3 carries no conserved terminal phenylalanine or tryptophan, so it likely arises from a read error. J is TRBJ2-7 and V is TRBV7-9; D ambiguous. With 5 bases removed from V and 4 bases from J, the gap between germline ends came to 12 bases. Germline lookup yields CDR1 SEHNR and CDR2 FQNEAQ (reference sequence). The CDR3 extends over 13 amino acids. In DNA form, the CDR3 reads TGTGCCAGCAGCCTCGTCGCGGCTTACGAGCAGTACCTC. It codes for CASSLVAAYEQYL.